This record covers a single TCR beta chain. How the authors handled the data: Estimated nucleated cell counts came from reference gene primer amplification. The data were produced by immunoSEQ multiplex PCR, yet TCRdb's version contains in-frame clones alone and is incomplete. V, J and clone size reflect that table, while D and trimming were determined from the DNA. Counted here are roughly 260,000 clones, approximately 86% occurring once; the ten biggest clones make up roughly 2%. The data are from a study of blood T cell repertoires in COVID-19. Study in general: The study drew acute and convalescent COVID-19 samples from the United States, Italy and Spain. Sample material is recorded as cDNA or gDNA derived from T cells, B-cell-depleted T cells, or PBMCs.

From germline, CDR1 is SGHRS and CDR2 YFSETQ. J lost 2 bases, V lost 3 bases, and 9 bases had no gene match. The CDR3 totals 18 residues. The sequence derives from a woman aged 45-60 years who had recovered from COVID-19. The sample comprised peripheral blood. The rearrangement uses TRBV5-1 and TRBJ1-6, with 9 bases lining up with TRBD1. The CDR3 sequence: CASSSETGGRPYNSPLHF. CDR3 nucleotides: TGCGCCAGCAGCTCGGAAACAGGGGGCAGACCCTATAATTCACCCCTCCACTTT. The full variable domain, completed using reference TRBV5-1 and TRBJ1-6, is KAGVTQTPRYLIKTRGQQVTLSCSPISGHRSVSWYQQTPGQGLQFLFEYFSETQRNKGNFPGRFSGRQFSNSRSEMNVSTLELGDSALYLCASSSETGGRPYNSPLHFGNGTRLTVT.